Listed below are T cell receptor beta chains from one sample, sequenced in a study of breast tumors, draining lymph nodes, adjacent tissues. From the multiplex PCR reads, TCRdb called clonotypes with MiXCR, one entry per CDR3 protein. This table holds around 290,000 distinct CDR3 sequences, 30% found once. Sequenced sample: axillary lymph node tissue. These receptors all stem from a female donor with breast cancer. Some clones in this sample may be carry-over from other donors' samples. CDR3s include the opening cysteine and the closing phenylalanine or tryptophan. D genes are given only for firm matches. The listing skips clone size in some rows; elsewhere it reads once, few, many or a size class.

J,D,V,size,CDR3,DNA
TRBJ2-4,TRBD2,TRBV4-2,many,CASSQELSGSYIQYF,TGTGCCAGCAGCCAAGAACTGAGCGGGAGTTACATTCAGTACTTC
TRBJ2-3,.,TRBV20-1,many,CSAGVVRVGDTQYF,TGCAGTGCTGGTGTTGTGCGGGTGGGAGATACGCAGTATTTT
TRBJ2-2,.,TRBV7-2,many,CASSPWGFVTGELFF,TGTGCCAGCAGCCCCTGGGGGTTTGTGACCGGGGAGCTGTTTTTT
TRBJ1-1,.,TRBV20-1,.,CSARQVGGEAFF,TGCAGTGCCAGACAGGTGGGGGGTGAAGCTTTCTTT
TRBJ2-1,.,TRBV5-1,few,CASSGTNGRYNEQFF,TGCGCCAGCAGTGGCACTAACGGGAGATACAATGAGCAGTTCTTC
TRBJ2-7,.,TRBV7-9,many,CASSRDTGGGEQYF,TGTGCCAGCAGCCGGGATACAGGGGGGGGCGAGCAGTACTTC
TRBJ1-6,.,TRBV7-8,many,CASSYVGATNSPLHF,TGTGCCAGCAGCTATGTGGGGGCGACTAATTCACCCCTCCACTTT
TRBJ1-2,.,TRBV3-1,many,CASSQGTKVGYTF,TGTGCCAGCAGCCAAGGTACCAAGGTCGGCTACACCTTC
TRBJ2-1,.,TRBV18,.,CASSQEQLYNEQFF,TGTGCCAGCTCACAGGAGCAGCTATACAATGAGCAGTTCTTC
TRBJ1-1,TRBD1,TRBV4-1,.,CASSPNRTGGREAFF,TGCGCCAGCAGCCCCAATAGGACAGGGGGCCGTGAAGCTTTCTTT
TRBJ1-2,TRBD1,TRBV5-1,many,CASSHPGQGASKGGYTF,TGCGCCAGCAGCCATCCGGGACAGGGGGCCTCTAAGGGGGGCTACACCTTC
TRBJ2-1,TRBD2,TRBV20-1,.,CSARDWGVAGAKVGSNEQFF,TGCAGTGCTAGAGATTGGGGGGTAGCGGGAGCCAAAGTGGGATCGAATGAGCAGTTCTTC
TRBJ2-7,TRBD2,TRBV19,.,CASSISPGLAGEPDYEQYF,TGTGCCAGTAGTATTTCTCCGGGACTAGCGGGAGAGCCCGACTACGAGCAGTACTTC
TRBJ2-1,.,TRBV10-2,many,CASTPGLSYNEQFF,TGCGCCAGCACCCCGGGCCTCTCCTACAATGAGCAGTTCTTC
TRBJ2-4,.,TRBV4-2,.,CARSQDFQGIQYF,TGTGCCCGCAGCCAAGATTTTCAGGGCATTCAGTACTTC
TRBJ2-5,TRBD1,TRBV7-8,many,CASSFPPDRTPVNPQETQYF,TGTGCCAGCAGCTTCCCCCCGGACAGGACCCCCGTCAATCCGCAAGAGACCCAGTACTTC
TRBJ2-5,.,TRBV18,few,CASSPMGNQETQYF,TGTGCCAGCTCACCAATGGGTAACCAAGAGACCCAGTACTTC
TRBJ2-1,TRBD2,TRBV15,many,CATSQRLAGYNEQFF,TGTGCCACCAGCCAGAGACTAGCGGGGTACAATGAGCAGTTCTTC
TRBJ2-5,TRBD2,TRBV6-2/TRBV6-3,few,CASAGVQKTQYF,TGTGCCAGTGCGGGGGTTCAAAAGACCCAGTACTTC
TRBJ2-7,TRBD2,TRBV6-2/TRBV6-3,.,CASRRTSSPGYEQYF,TGTGCCAGCAGGCGGACTAGCAGCCCGGGTTACGAGCAGTACTTC
TRBJ1-1,.,TRBV5-5,few,CASSLNMNTEAFF,TGTGCCAGCAGCTTAAACATGAACACTGAAGCTTTCTTT
TRBJ2-2,TRBD2,TRBV20-1,.,CSARERTSGGLGELFF,TGCAGTGCTAGAGAAAGGACCAGCGGGGGGTTAGGGGAGCTGTTTTTT
TRBJ1-5,.,TRBV30,.,CARMRSPNQPQHF,TGTGCCCGAATGCGGAGCCCCAATCAGCCCCAGCATTTT
TRBJ2-7,.,TRBV3-1,few,CASSQDERGQQYF,TGTGCCAGCAGCCAAGATGAGAGGGGACAACAGTACTTC
TRBJ2-1,TRBD2,TRBV20-1,.,CSAGTSRRAGEQFF,TGCAGTGCTGGGACTAGCAGGAGGGCAGGGGAACAGTTCTTC
TRBJ2-7,.,TRBV27,.,CASSFTGSLREQYF,TGTGCCAGCAGTTTTACGGGAAGTCTTCGCGAGCAGTACTTC
TRBJ2-7,TRBD2,TRBV20-1,many,CSARGGSGAEQYF,TGCAGTGCCAGAGGCGGGAGTGGTGCCGAGCAGTACTTC
TRBJ2-5,.,TRBV5-1,many,CASRWEETQYF,TGCGCCAGCCGGTGGGAAGAGACCCAGTACTTC
TRBJ2-2,TRBD2,TRBV5-1,many,CASSYRTSASGELFF,TGCGCCAGCAGCTATCGGACTAGCGCGAGCGGGGAGCTGTTTTTT
TRBJ2-1,.,TRBV5-4,few,CASSLVGAEQFF,TGTGCCAGCAGCTTGGTGGGTGCTGAGCAGTTCTTC
TRBJ1-2,.,TRBV12-3/TRBV12-4,many,CASSPNRGRFSGYTF,TGTGCCAGCAGCCCAAACCGGGGACGGTTTTCTGGCTACACCTTC
TRBJ1-6,.,TRBV11-2,.,CASSLGGLASPLHF,TGTGCCAGCAGCTTAGGAGGGTTGGCGTCACCCCTCCACTTT
TRBJ2-1,TRBD2,TRBV19,.,CAGSIAGAGGSYNEQSF,TGTGCCGGTAGTATAGCCGGGGCGGGAGGGTCCTACAATGAGCAGTCCTTC
TRBJ1-5,.,TRBV28,.,CASSWRRGAVPSNQPQHF,TGTGCCAGCAGTTGGAGGCGGGGGGCAGTTCCTAGCAATCAGCCCCAGCATTTT
TRBJ1-5,.,TRBV12-3/TRBV12-4,many,CASTSSESGYQPQHF,TGTGCCAGCACCTCATCAGAATCGGGTTATCAGCCCCAGCATTTT
TRBJ1-5,.,TRBV2,many,CASSEEAGDQPQHF,TGTGCCAGCAGTGAAGAGGCAGGGGATCAGCCCCAGCATTTT
TRBJ2-2,.,TRBV7-2,many,CASSAGPNTGELFF,TGTGCCAGCAGCGCGGGTCCCAACACCGGGGAGCTGTTTTTT
TRBJ2-7,.,TRBV7-2,.,CASSQGTVTYEQYF,TGTGCCAGCAGCCAGGGGACGGTCACCTACGAGCAGTACTTC
TRBJ2-3,TRBD2,TRBV7-8,.,CAGSRAGGPGRTDTQYF,TGTGCCGGCAGTCGAGCGGGAGGGCCGGGAAGAACAGATACGCAGTATTTC
TRBJ2-5,.,TRBV20-1,once,CSAGIGDQETQYF,TGCAGTGCGGGGATTGGGGACCAAGAGACCCAGTACTTC
TRBJ2-1,TRBD2,TRBV7-9,many,CASSPPGLGAYNEQFF,TGTGCCAGCAGCCCGCCGGGACTAGGGGCCTACAATGAGCAGTTCTTC
TRBJ1-4,.,TRBV15,many,CATSGDTTTNEKLFF,TGTGCCACCAGCGGAGACACCACAACTAATGAAAAACTGTTTTTT
TRBJ2-7,TRBD2,TRBV7-2,.,CASSSGLAGPYEQYF,TGTGCCAGCAGCTCAGGACTAGCGGGACCCTACGAGCAGTACTTC
TRBJ2-3,TRBD2,TRBV25-1,once,CASSEYSGRATTDTQYF,TGTGCCAGCAGTGAATATAGCGGGAGGGCGACCACAGATACGCAGTATTTT
TRBJ2-1,TRBD2,TRBV20-1,many,CSARDPRGSSYNEQFF,TGCAGTGCTAGAGATCCCCGCGGGAGCTCCTACAATGAGCAGTTCTTC
TRBJ1-3,.,TRBV29-1,many,CSVEDLGIGGNTIYF,TGCAGCGTTGAAGATCTTGGCATAGGAGGAAACACCATATATTTT
TRBJ2-5,.,TRBV20-1,many,CSVQTVQETQYF,TGCAGTGTCCAGACAGTCCAAGAGACCCAGTACTTC
TRBJ2-1,TRBD2,TRBV5-1,many,CASSSGLVGHNEQFF,TGCGCCAGCAGCTCCGGACTAGTGGGGCACAATGAGCAGTTCTTC
TRBJ2-2,TRBD1,TRBV6-5,many,CASSYGTANTGELFF,TGTGCCAGCAGTTACGGGACAGCGAACACCGGGGAGCTGTTTTTT
TRBJ2-5,.,TRBV11-2,few,CASSLGPGTPETQYF,TGTGCCAGCAGCTTAGGTCCAGGCACCCCAGAGACCCAGTACTTC
TRBJ1-5,.,TRBV4-1,many,CASSLRREPQHF,TGCGCCAGCAGCCTGCGGCGGGAGCCCCAGCATTTT
TRBJ2-3,.,TRBV2,many,CASSTRVTDTQYF,TGTGCCAGCAGTACCCGGGTCACAGATACGCAGTATTTT
TRBJ2-3,TRBD2,TRBV5-8,many,CASSLDGLATNTQYF,TGTGCCAGCAGCTTGGACGGACTAGCGACGAATACGCAGTATTTT
TRBJ2-2,TRBD2,TRBV10-1,many,CASSGRANTGELFF,TGCGCCAGCAGCGGGAGGGCCAACACCGGGGAGCTGTTTTTT
TRBJ2-7,.,TRBV5-1,many,CASSLAAGAGSNEQYF,TGCGCCAGCAGCTTGGCCGCGGGTGCGGGAAGCAACGAGCAGTACTTC
TRBJ1-1,.,TRBV25-1,.,CASRQKGGPLETEAFF,TGTGCCAGCAGACAGAAGGGGGGGCCACTTGAGACTGAAGCTTTCTTT
TRBJ2-3,TRBD2,TRBV5-1,few,CASSFNPVAGSTDTQYF,TGCGCCAGCAGCTTTAACCCTGTAGCGGGGAGCACAGATACGCAGTATTTT
TRBJ2-3,.,TRBV24-1,.,CATSDGGRLADTQYF,TGTGCCACCAGTGATGGGGGCAGGTTAGCAGATACGCAGTATTTT
TRBJ2-7,TRBD1,TRBV12-3/TRBV12-4,many,CASSFHLGVRAAGQGFEQYF,TGTGCCAGCAGTTTTCATTTGGGGGTCAGAGCCGCGGGACAGGGATTCGAGCAGTACTTC